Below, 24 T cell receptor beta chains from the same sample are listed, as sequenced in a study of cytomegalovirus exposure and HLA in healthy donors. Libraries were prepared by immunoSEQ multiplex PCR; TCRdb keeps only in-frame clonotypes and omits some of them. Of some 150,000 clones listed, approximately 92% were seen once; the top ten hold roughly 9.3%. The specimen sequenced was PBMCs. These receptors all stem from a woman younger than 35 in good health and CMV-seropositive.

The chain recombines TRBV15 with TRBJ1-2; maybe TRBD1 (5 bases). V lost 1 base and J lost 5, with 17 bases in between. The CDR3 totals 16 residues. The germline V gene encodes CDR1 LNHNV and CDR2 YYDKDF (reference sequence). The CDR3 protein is CATSRASWRGGYGYTF. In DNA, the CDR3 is TGTGCCACCAGCAGAGCTTCCTGGAGGGGCGGTTATGGCTACACCTTC.

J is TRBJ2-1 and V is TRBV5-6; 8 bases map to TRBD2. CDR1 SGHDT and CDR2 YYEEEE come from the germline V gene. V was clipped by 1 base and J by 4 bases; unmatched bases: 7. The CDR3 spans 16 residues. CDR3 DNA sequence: TGTGCCAGCAGCTTGTGGTTCAGCGGGGGTTACAATGAGCAGTTCTTC. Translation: CASSLWFSGGYNEQFF.

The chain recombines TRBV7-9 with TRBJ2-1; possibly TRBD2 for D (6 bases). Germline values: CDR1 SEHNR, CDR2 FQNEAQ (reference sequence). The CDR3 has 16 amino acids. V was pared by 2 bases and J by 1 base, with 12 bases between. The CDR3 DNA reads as TGTGCCAGCAGCTTATTTACCCGGGGGTCCTACAATGAGCAGTTCTTC. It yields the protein CASSLFTRGSYNEQFF.

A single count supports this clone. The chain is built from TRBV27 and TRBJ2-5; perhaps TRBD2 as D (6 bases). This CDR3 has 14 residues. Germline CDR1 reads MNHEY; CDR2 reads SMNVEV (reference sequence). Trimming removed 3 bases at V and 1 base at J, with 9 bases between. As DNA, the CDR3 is TGTGCCAGCAGTTTTTTGGGGGGCCAAGAGACCCAGTACTTC. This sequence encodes CASSFLGGQETQYF.

The CDR3 here is CASSETGGSYEQYF. In DNA form, the CDR3 reads TGTGCCAGCAGTGAGACAGGGGGCTCCTACGAGCAGTACTTC. V gene TRBV6-4 combines with J gene TRBJ2-7; TRBD1 agrees at 9 bases. The CDR3 spans 14 residues. The trim removed 3 bases at V and 0 bases at J, leaving 0 bases unmatched. Germline V gene sequence: CDR1 MRHNA, CDR2 SNTAGT.

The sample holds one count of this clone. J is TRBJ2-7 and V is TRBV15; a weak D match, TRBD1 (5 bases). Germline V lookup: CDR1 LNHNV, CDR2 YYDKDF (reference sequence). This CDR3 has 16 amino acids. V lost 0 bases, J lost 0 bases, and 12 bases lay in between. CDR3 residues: CATSRDRGRVSYEQYF. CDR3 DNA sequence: TGTGCCACCAGCAGAGATAGGGGCAGGGTCTCCTACGAGCAGTACTTC. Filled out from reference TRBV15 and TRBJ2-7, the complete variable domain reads DAMVIQNPRYQVTQFGKPVTLSCSQTLNHNVMYWYQQKSSQAPKLLFHYYDKDFNNEADTPDNFQSRRPNTSFCFLDIRSPGLGDTAMYLCATSRDRGRVSYEQYFGPGTRLTVT.

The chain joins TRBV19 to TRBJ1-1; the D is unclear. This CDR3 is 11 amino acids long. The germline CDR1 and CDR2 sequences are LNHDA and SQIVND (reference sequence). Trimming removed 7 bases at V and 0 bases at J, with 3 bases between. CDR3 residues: CASIVNTEAFF. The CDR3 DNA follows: TGTGCCAGTATAGTGAACACTGAAGCTTTCTTT.

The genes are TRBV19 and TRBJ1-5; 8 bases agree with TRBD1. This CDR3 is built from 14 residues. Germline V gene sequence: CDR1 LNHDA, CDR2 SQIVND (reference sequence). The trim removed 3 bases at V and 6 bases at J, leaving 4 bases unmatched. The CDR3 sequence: CASSMGTGLQPQHF. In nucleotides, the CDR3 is TGTGCCAGTAGTATGGGGACAGGACTTCAGCCCCAGCATTTT.

The DNA of the CDR3 is TGTGCCAGCAGCGAGGGACACAGTAACTATGGCTACACCTTC. Its translation: CASSEGHSNYGYTF. The rearrangement uses TRBV9 and TRBJ1-2; tentatively, D is TRBD1 (6 bases). Trimming cost V 3 bases and J 1 base, with 10 bases left between them. CDR1 and CDR2 (germline): SGDLS, YYNGEE. The CDR3 has 14 amino acids.

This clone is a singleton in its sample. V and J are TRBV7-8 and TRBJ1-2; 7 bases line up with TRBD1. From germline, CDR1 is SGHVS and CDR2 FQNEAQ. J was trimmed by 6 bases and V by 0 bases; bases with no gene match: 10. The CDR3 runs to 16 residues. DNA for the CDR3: TGTGCCAGCAGCTTAGCGAAGGGAGACAGGGATCATGGCTACACCTTC. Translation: CASSLAKGDRDHGYTF.

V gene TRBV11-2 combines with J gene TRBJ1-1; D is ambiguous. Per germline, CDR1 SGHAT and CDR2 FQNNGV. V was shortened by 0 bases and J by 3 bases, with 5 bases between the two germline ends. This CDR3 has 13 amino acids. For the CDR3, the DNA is TGTGCCAGCAGCTTAGAGCGGTACACTGAAGCTTTCTTT. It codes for CASSLERYTEAFF. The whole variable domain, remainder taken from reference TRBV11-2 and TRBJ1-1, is EAGVAQSPRYKIIEKRQSVAFWCNPISGHATLYWYQQILGQGPKLLIQFQNNGVVDDSQLPKDRFSAERLKGVDSTLKIQPAKLEDSAVYLCASSLERYTEAFFGQGTRLTVV.

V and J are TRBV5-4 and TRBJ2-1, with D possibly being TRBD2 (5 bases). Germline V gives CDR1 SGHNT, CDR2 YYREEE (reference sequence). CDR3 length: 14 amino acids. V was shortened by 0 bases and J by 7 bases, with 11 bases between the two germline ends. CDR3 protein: CASSLVPGGNEQFF. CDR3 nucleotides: TGTGCCAGCAGCTTGGTTCCGGGCGGGAATGAGCAGTTCTTC.

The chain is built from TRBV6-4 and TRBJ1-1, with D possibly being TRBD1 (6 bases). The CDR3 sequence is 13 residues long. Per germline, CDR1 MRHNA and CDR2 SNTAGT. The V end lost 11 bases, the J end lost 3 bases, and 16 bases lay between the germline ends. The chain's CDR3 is CAETGLRYTEAFF. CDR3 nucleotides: TGTGCCGAAACAGGGTTGAGATACACTGAAGCTTTCTTT.

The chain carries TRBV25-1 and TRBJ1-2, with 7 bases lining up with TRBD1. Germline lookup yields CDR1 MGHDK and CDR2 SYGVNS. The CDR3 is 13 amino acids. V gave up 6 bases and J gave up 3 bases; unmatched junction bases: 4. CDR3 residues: CASSRQGYYGYTF. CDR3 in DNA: TGTGCCAGCAGCCGACAGGGATACTATGGCTACACCTTC.

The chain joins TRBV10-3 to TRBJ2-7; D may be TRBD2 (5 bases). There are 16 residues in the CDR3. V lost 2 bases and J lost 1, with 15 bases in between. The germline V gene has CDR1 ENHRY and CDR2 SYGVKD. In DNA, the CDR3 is TGTGCCATCAGTGAGAACTTTCTCCGGGAATCCTACGAGCAGTACTTC. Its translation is CAISENFLRESYEQYF.

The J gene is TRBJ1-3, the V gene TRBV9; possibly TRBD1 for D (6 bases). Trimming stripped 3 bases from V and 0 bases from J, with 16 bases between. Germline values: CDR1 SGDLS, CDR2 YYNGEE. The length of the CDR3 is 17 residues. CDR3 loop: CASSGYLQGTSGNTIYF. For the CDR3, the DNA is TGTGCCAGCAGCGGCTACTTACAGGGAACCTCTGGAAACACCATATATTTT.

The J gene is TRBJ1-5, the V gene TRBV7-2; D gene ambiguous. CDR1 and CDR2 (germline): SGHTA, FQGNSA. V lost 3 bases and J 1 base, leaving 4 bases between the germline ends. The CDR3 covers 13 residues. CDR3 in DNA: TGTGCCAGCAGCTTTCGGAGCAATCAGCCCCAGCATTTT. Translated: CASSFRSNQPQHF.

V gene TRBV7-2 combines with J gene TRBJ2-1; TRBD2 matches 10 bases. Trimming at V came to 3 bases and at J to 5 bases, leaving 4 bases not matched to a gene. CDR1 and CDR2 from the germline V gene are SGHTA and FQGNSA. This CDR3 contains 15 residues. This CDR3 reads CASSLTSGSHNEQFF. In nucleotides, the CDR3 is TGTGCCAGCAGCTTGACTAGCGGGTCCCACAATGAGCAGTTCTTC.

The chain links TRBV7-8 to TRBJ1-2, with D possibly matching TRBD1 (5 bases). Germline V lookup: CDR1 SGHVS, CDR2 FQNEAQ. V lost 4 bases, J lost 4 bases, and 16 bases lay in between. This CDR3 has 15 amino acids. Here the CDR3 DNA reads TGTGCCAGCAGCTCCCAGTGGCGGGGCCCCTATGGCTACACCTTC. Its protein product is CASSSQWRGPYGYTF.

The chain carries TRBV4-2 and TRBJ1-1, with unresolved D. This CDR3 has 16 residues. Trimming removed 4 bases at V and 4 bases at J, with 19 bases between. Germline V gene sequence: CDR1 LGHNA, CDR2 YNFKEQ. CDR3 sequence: CASSPFLESWRTEAFF. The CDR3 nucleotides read TGTGCCAGCAGCCCCTTCCTAGAAAGCTGGCGCACTGAAGCTTTCTTT.

The CDR3 is CASSYAQGEYGYTF. The CDR3, as DNA: TGTGCCAGCAGTTACGCCCAGGGGGAATATGGCTACACCTTC. The genes are TRBV6-6 and TRBJ1-2, with 7 nucleotides matching TRBD1. From germline, CDR1 is MNHNY and CDR2 SVGAGI (reference sequence). V shed 2 bases and J 5 bases; nucleotides not matched to a gene: 5. The CDR3 loop spans 14 amino acids.

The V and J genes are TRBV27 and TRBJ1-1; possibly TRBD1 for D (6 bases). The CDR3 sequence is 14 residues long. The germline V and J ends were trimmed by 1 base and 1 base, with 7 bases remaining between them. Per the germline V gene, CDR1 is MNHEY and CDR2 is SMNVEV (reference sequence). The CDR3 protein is CASSLWGRNTEAFF. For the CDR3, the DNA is TGTGCCAGCAGTTTATGGGGGCGGAACACTGAAGCTTTCTTT.

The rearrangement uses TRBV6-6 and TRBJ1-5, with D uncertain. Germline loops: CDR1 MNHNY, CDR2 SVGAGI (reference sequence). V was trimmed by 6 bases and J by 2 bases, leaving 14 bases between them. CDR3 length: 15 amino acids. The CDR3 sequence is CASRAAIGGNQPQHF. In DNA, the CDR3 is TGTGCCAGCAGAGCCGCAATCGGGGGCAATCAGCCCCAGCATTTT.

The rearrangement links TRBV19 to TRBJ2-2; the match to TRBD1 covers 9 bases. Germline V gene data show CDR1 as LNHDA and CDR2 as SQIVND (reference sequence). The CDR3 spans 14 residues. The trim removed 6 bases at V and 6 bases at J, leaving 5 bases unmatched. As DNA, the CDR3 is TGTGCCAGTAGGAACCGGGACAGGGCCGGGGAGCTGTTTTTT. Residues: CASRNRDRAGELFF.